One sample yielded the 7 T cell receptor beta chains listed below, sequenced in a study of blood T cell repertoires in COVID-19. The repertoire was sequenced with immunoSEQ multiplex PCR; TCRdb's copy has only in-frame clones and lacks some. The sample consists of about 270,000 clones, less than 95% of them appearing once. Sequenced sample: PBMCs or T cells enriched from blood (not recorded which). The receptors shown here come from a man between 35 and 55 years old who had been exposed to COVID-19.

The chain has TRBV5-6 and TRBJ1-2; 7 nucleotides match TRBD1. V gave up 4 bases and J gave up 1 base; unmatched junction bases: 10. The CDR3 has 16 residues. Germline values: CDR1 SGHDT, CDR2 YYEEEE. The chain's CDR3 is CASSPGDSTFNYGYTF. In nucleotides, the CDR3 is TGTGCCAGCAGCCCTGGGGACAGCACCTTTAACTATGGCTACACCTTC.

The V call is TRBV2, the J call TRBJ1-2; no clear D gene. CDR3 length: 11 amino acids. Trimming cost V 3 bases and J 10 bases, with 9 bases left between them. Germline CDR1 is SNHLY and CDR2 is FYNNEI. The CDR3 sequence is CASSELTLYTF. CDR3 sequence (DNA): TGTGCCAGCAGTGAGTTAACTCTCTACACCTTC.

This clone came up once. This chain connects TRBV28 to TRBJ2-7; D gene ambiguous. The CDR3 spans 15 residues. CDR1 and CDR2 (germline): MDHEN, SYDVKM. V gave up 5 bases and J gave up 4 bases, with 18 bases separating them. CDR3 residues: CASSVPSAAIYEQYF. CDR3 bases: TGTGCCAGCAGTGTTCCTTCGGCGGCTATTTACGAGCAGTACTTC.

The V call is TRBV19, the J call TRBJ1-2, with TRBD1 identical over 7 bases. Germline CDR1 LNHDA, CDR2 SQIVND (reference sequence). V was pared by 4 bases and J by 5 bases, with 10 bases of the junction left unmatched. This CDR3 has 15 amino acids. The CDR3 loop reads CASSTRQGGEYGYTF. CDR3 DNA: TGTGCCAGTAGTACGAGACAGGGTGGGGAATATGGCTACACCTTC.

The chain recombines TRBV7-8 with TRBJ2-7, with TRBD2 identical over 9 bases. Trimming at V came to 2 bases and at J to 5 bases, leaving 7 bases not matched to a gene. The CDR3 extends over 15 amino acids. The germline gives CDR1 SGHVS, CDR2 FQNEAQ. CDR3 DNA sequence: TGTGCCAGCAGCTTAAGCGGACTAGCGAATGACGAGCAGTACTTC. Translation: CASSLSGLANDEQYF.

V is TRBV11-1 and J is TRBJ1-2, with D perhaps TRBD1 (5 bases). CDR1 and CDR2 (germline): SGHAT, FQDESV (reference sequence). This CDR3 comprises 15 residues. Trimming left V 5 bases short and J 7 bases short, with 20 bases between. Here the CDR3 reads CASSPRTGGASGYTF. CDR3 nucleotide sequence: TGTGCCAGCAGCCCCCGGACTGGAGGGGCTAGTGGCTACACCTTC.

The chain carries TRBV10-3 and TRBJ2-7, with 9 positions matching TRBD2. Per germline, CDR1 ENHRY and CDR2 SYGVKD. Trimming cost V 3 bases and J 3 bases; bases outside gene matches: 9. The CDR3 contains 16 residues. The CDR3 spells CAISDVSGSSDYEQYF. CDR3 bases: TGTGCCATCAGTGACGTTAGCGGGAGTTCGGACTACGAGCAGTACTTC.